These 28 T cell receptor beta chains originate from one sample sequenced in a study of shared T cell receptors in the human thymus (dated by TCRdb to about 2021). Libraries were constructed by the immunoSEQ multiplex PCR assay. Entries here come from immuneACCESS through TCRdb and include only in-frame sequences with V and J called. Some clones fail to appear in such tables; in the studies checked, an unresolved V gene covers under half of the shortfall, and the cause of the remainder is unknown. This sample gives about 660,000 clones in total; 85% to 90% of them show up just once. The top ten constitute 0.008% to 0.011% of the sample. The same sample was also studied in work on human thymus T cells.

The sample comprised thymocytes. The receptors derive from a boy under two years old with a congenital heart defect. Donor details come from another sample of the same person, matched by shared clones.

This clone was seen more than once but under ten times. The gene calls are TRBV19 and TRBJ2-2, with 12 bases aligning to TRBD2. The CDR3 contains 19 residues. After removal of 3 bases from V and 5 bases from J, the junction contained 13 bases not matched to a gene. Germline CDR1 reads LNHDA; CDR2 reads SQIVND (reference sequence). CDR3 amino acids: CASSIRLAGGPGGTGELFF. In nucleotides, the CDR3 is TGTGCCAGTAGTATCCGTCTAGCGGGAGGGCCTGGGGGGACCGGGGAGCTGTTTTTT.

This clone was recorded only once. V usage is TRBV27 and J usage is TRBJ2-1; 12 bases match TRBD2. The trim removed 4 bases at V and 10 bases at J, leaving 8 bases unmatched. The CDR3 length is 15 residues. Germline CDR1 and CDR2: MNHEY and SMNVEV (reference sequence). The CDR3 protein is CASSYSGLAGLEQFF. In nucleotides, the CDR3 is TGTGCCAGCAGTTATTCGGGACTAGCGGGTCTGGAGCAGTTCTTC.

This chain links TRBV28 with TRBJ2-2; maybe TRBD2 (5 bases). V lost 5 bases and J lost 6, with 16 bases in between. The CDR3 contains 15 residues. Germline V gene data show CDR1 as MDHEN and CDR2 as SYDVKM. CDR3 in amino acids: CASSPAARGAGELFF. CDR3 coding DNA: TGTGCCAGCAGTCCCGCCGCCCGGGGTGCCGGGGAGCTGTTTTTT.

The chain joins TRBV10-1 to TRBJ2-7; 9 bases map to TRBD1. The CDR3 has 13 residues. Germline V gene data show CDR1 as WNHNN and CDR2 as SYGVQD (reference sequence). Trimming removed 5 bases from V and 5 bases from J; junction bases left unmatched: 4. The CDR3 bases are TGCGCCAGCAGTCGGGACAGGGCCCACGAGCAGTACTTC. This gives the protein CASSRDRAHEQYF.

The chain couples TRBV25-1 to TRBJ1-4; tentatively, D is TRBD1 (5 bases). Germline assignment: CDR1 MGHDK and CDR2 SYGVNS. The CDR3 has 16 amino acids. V was shortened by 1 base and J by 3 bases, with 12 bases between the two germline ends. The CDR3 protein is CASSELGGRANEKLFF. CDR3 DNA: TGTGCCAGCAGTGAATTGGGGGGGAGGGCTAATGAAAAACTGTTTTTT. The full variable domain, in which reference TRBV25-1 and TRBJ1-4 provide the parts outside the CDR3, is EADIYQTPRYLVIGTGKKITLECSQTMGHDKMYWYQQDPGMELHLIHYSYGVNSTEKGDLSSESTVSRIRTEHFPLTLESARPSHTSQYLCASSELGGRANEKLFFGSGTQLSVL.

A single count supports this clone. V and J are TRBV5-4 and TRBJ2-5, with 9 bases that match TRBD1. Germline V CDR1 and CDR2: SGHNT, YYREEE (reference sequence). The CDR3 covers 17 residues. J lost 0 bases, V lost 4 bases, and 10 bases had no gene match. CDR3 region: CASSGTGTGFYQETQYF. CDR3 bases: TGTGCCAGCAGCGGAACCGGGACAGGGTTTTACCAAGAGACCCAGTACTTC.

This clone has only a few counts. The CDR3 coding sequence is TGTGCCGGCCAATCGGGACAGAACTATGGCTACACCTTC. This translates into CAGQSGQNYGYTF. This chain links TRBV30 with TRBJ1-2, with 7 positions matching TRBD1. The V segment lost 8 bases and the J segment 2 bases; nucleotides outside the gene matches: 8. The CDR3 is 13 amino acids. CDR1 GTSNPN and CDR2 SVGIG come from the germline V gene (reference sequence).

This chain joins TRBV6-6 and TRBJ1-1, with D possibly TRBD1 on 6 matching bases. The CDR3 sequence is 15 residues long. From germline, CDR1 is MNHNY and CDR2 SVGAGI (reference sequence). V dropped 2 bases and J dropped 4 bases, with 14 bases sitting between them. CDR3 coding DNA: TGTGCCAGCAGTTACACTGAGGAAGGGGGCACTGAAGCTTTCTTT. Protein: CASSYTEEGGTEAFF.

This sequence joins TRBV7-9 and TRBJ2-7, with D hard to call. The CDR3 has 14 amino acids. Germline V gene data show CDR1 as SEHNR and CDR2 as FQNEAQ (reference sequence). V was cut by 8 bases and J by 0 bases, with 14 bases left in between. The CDR3 region is CASVPTSSSYEQYF. CDR3 DNA sequence: TGTGCCAGCGTCCCGACTTCAAGCTCCTACGAGCAGTACTTC.

The DNA for the CDR3 is TGTGCCAGCAGCAAGGGGGGACAGGGGGCGTATGGAAACACCATATATTTT. Its translation: CASSKGGQGAYGNTIYF. The V and J genes are TRBV5-6 and TRBJ1-3; 12 nucleotides line up with TRBD1. CDR1 is SGHDT and CDR2 is YYEEEE in the germline V gene. There are 17 residues in the CDR3. The J segment lost 3 bases and the V segment lost 4 bases, leaving 8 bases of the junction unmatched.

Only one count was recorded for this clone. The chain is built from TRBV27 and TRBJ2-7; 14 bases are shared with TRBD2. V shed 4 bases, J shed 5 bases, and the junction held 10 bases outside the gene matches. Per germline, CDR1 MNHEY and CDR2 SMNVEV (reference sequence). This CDR3 has 17 amino acids. The CDR3 DNA is TGTGCCAGCAGTTCTCCCGGGACTAGCGGGAGACACAACGAGCAGTACTTC. Residues: CASSSPGTSGRHNEQYF.

This clone came up once. The genes are TRBV2 and TRBJ2-7, with 9 bases lining up with TRBD2. The V segment lost 0 bases and the J segment 4 bases; nucleotides outside the gene matches: 10. The V gene's germline CDR1 is SNHLY and CDR2 FYNNEI. The CDR3 loop spans 17 amino acids. In nucleotides, the CDR3 is TGTGCCAGCAGTGAAGCCTTATCCCCCAGCGGGAGGTACGAGCAGTACTTC. It codes for CASSEALSPSGRYEQYF.

The rearrangement links TRBV6-4 to TRBJ1-5, with D perhaps matching TRBD1 (5 bases). The length of the CDR3 is 15 residues. Trimming took 0 bases from V and 2 from J, leaving 8 bases between them. Germline CDR1 is MRHNA and CDR2 is SNTAGT. The CDR3 DNA sequence: TGTGCCAGCAGTGACTCTGGGGGGTGCAATCAGCCCCAGCATTTT. This translates into CASSDSGGCNQPQHF.

This clone appeared a single time. The chain joins TRBV7-9 to TRBJ1-2; D is undetermined. CDR3 length equals 12 residues. Per germline, CDR1 SEHNR and CDR2 FQNEAQ (reference sequence). Deletions cut 8 bases from V and 2 bases from J, with 9 bases between. Here the CDR3 DNA reads TGTGCCAGCCGGGAATCCAACTATGGCTACACCTTC. This codes for CASRESNYGYTF.

This rearrangement joins TRBV18 to TRBJ1-2, with 7 bases identical to TRBD1. Looked up from germline, CDR1 is KGHSH and CDR2 is LQKENI. With 2 bases clipped from V and 0 bases from J, the junction kept 3 bases outside the gene matches. This CDR3 has 15 amino acids. The CDR3 sequence is CASSPMGQSNYGYTF. In DNA form, the CDR3 reads TGTGCCAGCTCACCAATGGGACAGTCTAACTATGGCTACACCTTC.

The chain joins TRBV30 to TRBJ2-5; TRBD2 agrees at 10 bases. After removal of 2 bases from V and 0 bases from J, the junction contained 6 bases not matched to a gene. CDR3 length: 16 residues. Germline CDR1 GTSNPN, CDR2 SVGIG (reference sequence). The chain's CDR3 is CAWSLRTSGNQETQYF. The CDR3 DNA sequence: TGTGCCTGGAGTCTCCGGACTAGCGGAAACCAAGAGACCCAGTACTTC.

The gene calls are TRBV11-2 and TRBJ2-7; D possibly corresponds to TRBD1 (6 bases). Germline CDR1 is SGHAT and CDR2 is FQNNGV. The CDR3 contains 16 residues. V shed 1 base and J shed 7 bases, with 20 bases lying between them. DNA of the CDR3: TGTGCCAGCAGCTTAGGGATACAGGGTTTGCCATGTGAGCAGTACTTC. This translates into CASSLGIQGLPCEQYF. Based on the CDR3 plus reference TRBV11-2 and TRBJ2-7, the full variable domain is EAGVAQSPRYKIIEKRQSVAFWCNPISGHATLYWYQQILGQGPKLLIQFQNNGVVDDSQLPKDRFSAERLKGVDSTLKIQPAKLEDSAVYLCASSLGIQGLPCEQYFGPGTRLTVT.

This chain connects TRBV7-3 to TRBJ2-1, with 10 bases aligning to TRBD2. CDR3 length equals 13 residues. V dropped 4 bases and J dropped 10; count of bases not matched to a gene: 4. Germline CDR1 SGHTA, CDR2 FQGTGA. CDR3 coding DNA: TGTGCCAGCAGCTCCACTAGCGGGGTAGAGCAGTTCTTC. Protein product: CASSSTSGVEQFF.

The count of this clone is one. The rearrangement joins TRBV11-3 to TRBJ2-7, with 8 bases matching TRBD1. Germline loops: CDR1 SGHNT, CDR2 YENEEA. V was clipped by 5 bases and J by 2 bases; unmatched bases: 8. This CDR3 has 15 amino acids. The CDR3, as DNA: TGTGCCAGCAGCCTCGGACAGGGATTTACCTACGAGCAGTACTTC. It specifies CASSLGQGFTYEQYF.

The V and J genes are TRBV11-2 and TRBJ2-3; 8 nucleotides align to TRBD2. V dropped 5 bases and J dropped 2; count of bases not matched to a gene: 9. The CDR3 totals 16 residues. CDR1 SGHAT and CDR2 FQNNGV come from the germline V gene. The CDR3 coding sequence is TGTGCCAGCAGCCCCTCGGCTAGCGGGCACACAGATACGCAGTATTTT. It translates to CASSPSASGHTDTQYF.

The chain carries TRBV9 and TRBJ2-3; TRBD1 is a possible D gene (5 bases). This CDR3 contains 14 residues. V was cut by 3 bases and J by 6 bases, with 14 bases left in between. CDR1 is SGDLS and CDR2 is YYNGEE in the germline V gene. CDR3 in DNA: TGTGCCAGCAGCGACCCGCCCGCAGGGGATACGCAGTATTTT. Translated, it gives CASSDPPAGDTQYF.

This chain connects TRBV7-9 to TRBJ1-1; no clear D. Between the trimmed V and J ends, which lost 1 base and 1 base, there was a span of 4 bases. Germline V lookup: CDR1 SEHNR, CDR2 FQNEAQ (reference sequence). The CDR3 has 13 residues. The CDR3 is CASSLVRNTEAFF. The CDR3 DNA reads TGTGCCAGCAGCTTAGTCAGGAACACTGAAGCTTTCTTT.

The genes are TRBV28 and TRBJ2-7; D perhaps matches TRBD2 (5 bases). V shed 8 bases and J shed 2 bases, with 16 bases lying between them. The germline V gene has CDR1 MDHEN and CDR2 SYDVKM. This CDR3 is built from 14 residues. The DNA of the CDR3 is TGTGCCAGCCGCTCTAAGCGGAGCCCCTACGAGCAGTACTTC. Encoded protein: CASRSKRSPYEQYF.

The V and J genes are TRBV9 and TRBJ2-4, with TRBD2 matching 13 bases. The J segment lost 0 bases and the V segment lost 4 bases, leaving 16 bases of the junction unmatched. Germline loops: CDR1 SGDLS, CDR2 YYNGEE. The CDR3 covers 21 residues. The CDR3 is CASSPTSGLAGARIAKNIQYF. The CDR3 region has the DNA TGTGCCAGCAGCCCCACCTCCGGACTAGCGGGAGCGCGCATAGCCAAAAACATTCAGTACTTC.

The chain joins TRBV27 to TRBJ1-5; the D is unclear. The CDR3 extends over 14 amino acids. Deletions cut 5 bases from V and 7 bases from J, with 15 bases between. Germline CDR1 is MNHEY and CDR2 is SMNVEV (reference sequence). CDR3 amino acids: CASSTQTVGQPQHF. Here the CDR3 DNA reads TGTGCCAGCAGTACCCAAACAGTGGGCCAGCCCCAGCATTTT.

V is TRBV7-9 and J is TRBJ2-7, with TRBD1 identical over 9 bases. V trimming: 3 bases; J trimming: 5 bases; junction bases outside the gene matches: 5. This CDR3 is built from 14 residues. Germline values: CDR1 SEHNR, CDR2 FQNEAQ (reference sequence). This chain's CDR3 is CASSLGQGGNEQYF. The CDR3 nucleotides read TGTGCCAGCAGCTTGGGACAGGGTGGGAACGAGCAGTACTTC.

The J gene is TRBJ2-1, the V gene TRBV19; no clear D gene. In germline, CDR1 is LNHDA, CDR2 SQIVND (reference sequence). This CDR3 has 11 amino acids. Deletions cut 5 bases from V and 6 bases from J, with 5 bases between. This CDR3 reads CASSSGNEQFF. CDR3 in DNA: TGTGCCAGTAGTTCCGGCAATGAGCAGTTCTTC. The full variable domain, rest sourced from reference TRBV19 and TRBJ2-1, is DGGITQSPKYLFRKEGQNVTLSCEQNLNHDAMYWYRQDPGQGLRLIYYSQIVNDFQKGDIAEGYSVSREKKESFPLTVTSAQKNPTAFYLCASSSGNEQFFGPGTRLTVL.

CDR3 nucleotide sequence: TGTGCCAGCAGCGTAGGTAAGGACAGGGAAACCCACGAGCAGTACTTC. Protein product: CASSVGKDRETHEQYF. J is TRBJ2-7 and V is TRBV9, with TRBD1 matching over 8 bases. After removal of 0 bases from V and 5 bases from J, the junction contained 10 bases not matched to a gene. Germline V gives CDR1 SGDLS, CDR2 YYNGEE. CDR3 size: 16 residues.